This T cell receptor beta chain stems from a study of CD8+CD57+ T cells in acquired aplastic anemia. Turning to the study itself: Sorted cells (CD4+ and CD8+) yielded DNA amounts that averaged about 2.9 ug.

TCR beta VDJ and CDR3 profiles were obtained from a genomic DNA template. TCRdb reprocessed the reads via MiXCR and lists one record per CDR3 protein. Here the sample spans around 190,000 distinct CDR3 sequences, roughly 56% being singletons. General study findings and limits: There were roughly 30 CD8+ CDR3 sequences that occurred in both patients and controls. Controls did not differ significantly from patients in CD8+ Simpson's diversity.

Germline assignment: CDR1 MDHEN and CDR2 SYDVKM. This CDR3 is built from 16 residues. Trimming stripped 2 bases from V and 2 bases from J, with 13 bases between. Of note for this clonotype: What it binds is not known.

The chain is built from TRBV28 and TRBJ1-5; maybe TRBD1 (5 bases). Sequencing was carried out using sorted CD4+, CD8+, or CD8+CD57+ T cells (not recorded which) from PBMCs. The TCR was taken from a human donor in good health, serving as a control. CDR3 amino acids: CASSLSRGTGNQPQHF. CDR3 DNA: TGTGCCAGCAGTTTAAGCCGGGGGACGGGCAATCAGCCCCAGCATTTT. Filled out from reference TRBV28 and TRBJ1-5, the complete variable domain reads DVKVTQSSRYLVKRTGEKVFLECVQDMDHENMFWYRQDPGLGLRLIYFSYDVKMKEKGDIPEGYSVSREKKERFSLILESASTNQTSMYLCASSLSRGTGNQPQHFGDGTRLSIL.